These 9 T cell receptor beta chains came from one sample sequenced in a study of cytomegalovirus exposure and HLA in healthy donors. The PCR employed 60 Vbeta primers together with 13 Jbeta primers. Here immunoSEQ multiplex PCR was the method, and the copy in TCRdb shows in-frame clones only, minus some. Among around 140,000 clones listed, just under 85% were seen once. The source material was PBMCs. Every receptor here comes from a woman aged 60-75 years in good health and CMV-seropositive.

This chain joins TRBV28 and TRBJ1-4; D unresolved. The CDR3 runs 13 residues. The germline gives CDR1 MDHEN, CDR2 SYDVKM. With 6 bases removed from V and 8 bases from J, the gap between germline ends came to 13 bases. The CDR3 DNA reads TGTGCCAGCAGCCCCACAGAATCCGAAAAACTGTTTTTT. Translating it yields CASSPTESEKLFF.

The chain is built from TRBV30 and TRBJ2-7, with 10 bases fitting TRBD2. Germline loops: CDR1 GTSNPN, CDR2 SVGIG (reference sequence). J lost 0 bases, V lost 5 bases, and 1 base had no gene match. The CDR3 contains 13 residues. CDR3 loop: CAWGLAASYEQYF. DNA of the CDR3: TGTGCCTGGGGACTAGCGGCCTCCTACGAGCAGTACTTC.

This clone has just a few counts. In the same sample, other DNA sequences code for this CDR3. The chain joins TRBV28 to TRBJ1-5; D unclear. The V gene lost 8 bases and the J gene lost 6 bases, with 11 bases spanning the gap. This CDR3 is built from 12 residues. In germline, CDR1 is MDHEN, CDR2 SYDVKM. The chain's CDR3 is CASSRGSQPQHF. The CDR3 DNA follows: TGTGCCAGCTCCCGGGGAAGTCAGCCCCAGCATTTT.

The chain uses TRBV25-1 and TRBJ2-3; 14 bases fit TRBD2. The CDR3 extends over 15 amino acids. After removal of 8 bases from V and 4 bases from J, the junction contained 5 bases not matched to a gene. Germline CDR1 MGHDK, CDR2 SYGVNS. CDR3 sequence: CASGGLAGVSDTQYF. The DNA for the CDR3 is TGTGCCAGCGGGGGACTAGCGGGAGTATCAGATACGCAGTATTTT.

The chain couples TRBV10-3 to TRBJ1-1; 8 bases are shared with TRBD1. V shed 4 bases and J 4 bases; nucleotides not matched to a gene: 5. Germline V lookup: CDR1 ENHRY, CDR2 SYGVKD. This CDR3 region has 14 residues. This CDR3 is CAISGRTGRTEAFF. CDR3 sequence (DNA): TGTGCCATCAGTGGAAGGACAGGGCGCACTGAAGCTTTCTTT.

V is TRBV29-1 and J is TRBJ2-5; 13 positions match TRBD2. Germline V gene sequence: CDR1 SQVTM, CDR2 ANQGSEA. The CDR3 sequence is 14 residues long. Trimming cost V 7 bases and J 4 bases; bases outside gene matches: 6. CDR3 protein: CSGGLAGWGETQYF. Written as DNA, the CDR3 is TGCAGCGGGGGACTAGCGGGATGGGGAGAGACCCAGTACTTC.

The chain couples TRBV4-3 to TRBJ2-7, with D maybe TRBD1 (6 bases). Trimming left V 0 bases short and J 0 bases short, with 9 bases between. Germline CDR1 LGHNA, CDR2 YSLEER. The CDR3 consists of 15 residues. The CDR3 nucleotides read TGCGCCAGCAGCCAAGATCGGGACACCTCCTACGAGCAGTACTTC. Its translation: CASSQDRDTSYEQYF.

This CDR3 is CASSVLRGGSYNEQFF. CDR3 DNA: TGTGCCAGCAGCGTCCTCAGGGGTGGCTCCTACAATGAGCAGTTCTTC. The chain links TRBV7-2 to TRBJ2-1, with TRBD1 as a possible D gene (6 bases). Trimming shortened V by 5 bases and J by 0 bases, and 14 bases separated the two germline ends. The CDR3 totals 16 residues. Looked up from germline, CDR1 is SGHTA and CDR2 is FQGNSA.

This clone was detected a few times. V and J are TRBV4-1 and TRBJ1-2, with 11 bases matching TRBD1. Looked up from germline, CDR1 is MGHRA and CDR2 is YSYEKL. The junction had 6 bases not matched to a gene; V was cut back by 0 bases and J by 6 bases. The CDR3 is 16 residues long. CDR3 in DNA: TGCGCCAGCAGCCAAGATAGGGGACAGGGGGAAAATGGCTACACCTTC. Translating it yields CASSQDRGQGENGYTF.